A single sample gave rise to the 10 T cell receptor beta chains below, sequenced in a study of shared clonotypes between healthy human individuals (dated by TCRdb to 2018 to 2020). The library was made by the immunoSEQ multiplex PCR assay. The clones in this table, taken by TCRdb from immuneACCESS, are in-frame only. Not every clone is retained; where verified, under half of the shortfall comes from an unresolved V gene, and the cause of the rest is unknown. This sample lists 2 million to 2.5 million clones; approximately 95% were detected once. In total, the top ten clones hold around 0.13% of the sample. Sample: naive CD4+ T cells sorted from blood. Per the publication, the cell subset or site label means: CD45RA+ positively selected. Receptors originate from a man aged 18 to 29 in good health.

The genes are TRBV9 and TRBJ1-2; the D is unclear. Germline CDR1 reads SGDLS; CDR2 reads YYNGEE. The V end lost 0 bases, the J end lost 5 bases, and 14 bases lay between the germline ends. This CDR3 has 15 residues. CDR3 nucleotide sequence: TGTGCCAGCAGCGTAGCTACCGGAGGCGGTTATGGCTACACCTTC. Its translation: CASSVATGGGYGYTF.

CDR3 nucleotide sequence: TGTGCCAGCAGTAGTGAGGGGGGGTTGAATGAAAAACTGTTTTTT. Its protein is CASSSEGGLNEKLFF. V usage is TRBV2 and J usage is TRBJ1-4; maybe TRBD1 (6 bases). V gave up 5 bases and J gave up 5 bases, with 15 bases separating them. Germline-derived CDR1 and CDR2 are SNHLY and FYNNEI. The CDR3 length is 15 residues.

The chain combines TRBV7-3 with TRBJ1-1; 9 positions agree with TRBD1. The CDR3 runs to 14 residues. With V trimmed by 6 bases and J by 5 bases, 7 bases remained unmatched. Per the germline V gene, CDR1 is SGHTA and CDR2 is FQGTGA. The CDR3 nucleotides read TGTGCCAGCAGTGAACAGGGGGCGAAGACTGAAGCTTTCTTT. As protein: CASSEQGAKTEAFF.

The CDR3 bases are TGTGCCAGCAGCTTAGTTCTAGCGGGGTACTCTTGGAATGAGCAGTTCTTC. Translating it yields CASSLVLAGYSWNEQFF. This chain uses TRBV11-2 with TRBJ2-1; 9 positions agree with TRBD2. The germline CDR1 and CDR2 sequences are SGHAT and FQNNGV. CDR3 length equals 17 residues. J was trimmed by 7 bases and V by 1 base; bases with no gene match: 11.

The chain carries TRBV10-3 and TRBJ2-6; D gene unclear. This CDR3 has 15 residues. CDR1 ENHRY and CDR2 SYGVKD come from the germline V gene. With 4 bases removed from V and 1 base from J, the gap between germline ends came to 8 bases. DNA for the CDR3: TGTGCCATCAGTGTCGGTATATCTGGGGCCAACGTCCTGACTTTC. Its translation is CAISVGISGANVLTF.

The rearrangement joins TRBV11-2 to TRBJ2-5; D is uncertain. Germline CDR1 and CDR2: SGHAT and FQNNGV. Trimming removed 4 bases at V and 6 bases at J, with 15 bases between. The CDR3 is 14 amino acids. Written as DNA, the CDR3 is TGTGCCAGCAGCTCTTCGCAGGTCTGGAAGACCCAGTACTTC. As protein: CASSSSQVWKTQYF.

CDR3 loop: CASSSSGVAKQFF. For the CDR3, the DNA is TGTGCCAGCAGTTCTAGCGGGGTGGCGAAGCAGTTCTTC. The chain couples TRBV6-5 to TRBJ2-1, with 9 bases aligning to TRBD2. V lost 4 bases, J lost 11 bases, and 6 bases stayed unmatched. The germline V gene encodes CDR1 MNHEY and CDR2 SVGAGI. The CDR3 contains 13 residues.

Details on this clone: Other DNA sequences within the sample encode an identical CDR3. J is TRBJ1-3 and V is TRBV9, with a possible D match to TRBD1 (5 bases). The germline V gene encodes CDR1 SGDLS and CDR2 YYNGEE. The ends were cut back, 8 bases at V and 3 bases at J, with 12 bases in the middle. The CDR3 runs to 13 residues. The CDR3 spells CASSLTDGNTIYF. As DNA, the CDR3 is TGTGCCAGTTCCCTGACAGATGGAAACACCATATATTTT.

This chain joins TRBV28 and TRBJ2-2; the D is unclear. This CDR3 spans 15 amino acids. The germline V gene encodes CDR1 MDHEN and CDR2 SYDVKM. The germline V and J ends were trimmed by 0 bases and 5 bases, with 10 bases remaining between them. The CDR3 reads CASSLWKLPTGELFF. For the CDR3, the DNA is TGTGCCAGCAGTTTATGGAAACTTCCGACCGGGGAGCTGTTTTTT.

This chain links TRBV5-1 with TRBJ2-3; D not certain. CDR3 length: 17 amino acids. V was pared by 0 bases and J by 1 base, with 15 bases between. The germline CDR1 and CDR2 sequences are SGHRS and YFSETQ. The CDR3 DNA follows: TGCGCCAGCAGCTTGGCGCCCCAGGCTTACGGCACAGATACGCAGTATTTT. It yields the protein CASSLAPQAYGTDTQYF.